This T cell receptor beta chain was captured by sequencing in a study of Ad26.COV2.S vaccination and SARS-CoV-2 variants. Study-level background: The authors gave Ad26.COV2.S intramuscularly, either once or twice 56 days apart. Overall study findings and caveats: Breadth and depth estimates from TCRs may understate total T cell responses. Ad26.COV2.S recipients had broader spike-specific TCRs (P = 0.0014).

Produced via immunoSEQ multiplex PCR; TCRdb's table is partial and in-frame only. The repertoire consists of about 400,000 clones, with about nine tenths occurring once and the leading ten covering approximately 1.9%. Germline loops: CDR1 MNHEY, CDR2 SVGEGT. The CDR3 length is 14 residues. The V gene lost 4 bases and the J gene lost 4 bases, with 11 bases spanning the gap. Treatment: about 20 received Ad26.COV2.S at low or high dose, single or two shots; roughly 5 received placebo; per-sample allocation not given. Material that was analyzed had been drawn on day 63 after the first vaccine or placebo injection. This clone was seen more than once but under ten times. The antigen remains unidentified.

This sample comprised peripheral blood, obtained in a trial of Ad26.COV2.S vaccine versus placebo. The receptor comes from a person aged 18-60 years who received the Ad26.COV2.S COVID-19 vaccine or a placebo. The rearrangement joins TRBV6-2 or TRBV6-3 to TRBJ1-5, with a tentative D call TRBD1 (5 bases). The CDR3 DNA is TGTGCCAGCAGTTCCGTCGGGGGTAATCAGCCCCAGCATTTT. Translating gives CASSSVGGNQPQHF.